The 14 T cell receptor beta chains presented below share a single source sample, sequenced in a study of blood T cell repertoires in COVID-19. This table comes from immunoSEQ multiplex PCR, and its TCRdb copy is limited to in-frame clones, with some not included. Among 200,000 to 250,000 clones listed, roughly 88% were seen once. Specimen: peripheral blood. These receptors were obtained from an elderly man with acute or convalescent COVID-19.

This chain links TRBV5-4 with TRBJ1-1; TRBD1 aligns across 8 bases. Trimming at V came to 7 bases and at J to 3 bases, leaving 17 bases not matched to a gene. CDR3 length: 17 amino acids. CDR1 and CDR2 (germline): SGHNT, YYREEE (reference sequence). The CDR3 DNA reads as TGTGCCAGCTCCTCTGCCGCAGGGGGCGCTTGGGACACTGAAGCTTTCTTT. Translation: CASSSAAGGAWDTEAFF.

The chain carries TRBV29-1 and TRBJ1-5; D gene uncertain. CDR1 is SQVTM, CDR2 ANQGSEA, per germline. Trimming removed 6 bases at V and 0 bases at J, with 9 bases between. The CDR3 spans 13 residues. The chain's CDR3 is CSVQTNSNQPQHF. CDR3 DNA sequence: TGCAGCGTACAGACTAATAGCAATCAGCCCCAGCATTTT. The full variable domain, rest sourced from reference TRBV29-1 and TRBJ1-5, is SAVISQKPSRDICQRGTSLTIQCQVDSQVTMMFWYRQQPGQSLTLIATANQGSEATYESGFVIDKFPISRPNLTFSTLTVSNMSPEDSSIYLCSVQTNSNQPQHFGDGTRLSIL.

The chain uses TRBV7-9 and TRBJ1-1, with 7 positions matching TRBD1. CDR1 and CDR2 from the germline V gene are SEHNR and FQNEAQ (reference sequence). This CDR3 region has 15 residues. The J segment lost 4 bases and the V segment lost 3 bases, leaving 8 bases of the junction unmatched. The CDR3 region is CASSFTRTGSTEAFF. The CDR3 bases are TGTGCCAGCAGCTTCACACGGACAGGTAGCACTGAAGCTTTCTTT. Supplemented by reference TRBV7-9 and TRBJ1-1, the full variable domain reads DTGVSQNPRHKITKRGQNVTFRCDPISEHNRLYWYRQTLGQGPEFLTYFQNEAQLEKSRLLSDRFSAERPKGSFSTLEIQRTEQGDSAMYLCASSFTRTGSTEAFFGQGTRLTVV.

This clone was detected only a few times. The V gene is TRBV5-1, the J gene TRBJ2-7, with 8 bases identical to TRBD1. This CDR3 has 12 amino acids. The ends lost 3 bases at V and 5 bases at J; junction bases unmatched: 1. Germline V gives CDR1 SGHRS, CDR2 YFSETQ. The CDR3 DNA reads TGCGCCAGCAGCTGGGGACAGGACGAGCAGTACTTC. Translation gives CASSWGQDEQYF.

This chain connects TRBV2 to TRBJ1-2; 10 nucleotides agree with TRBD1. The germline V gene encodes CDR1 SNHLY and CDR2 FYNNEI. This CDR3 spans 14 amino acids. The V and J ends lost 8 bases and 7 bases, in that order; junction bases with no gene match: 10. The CDR3 nucleotides read TGTGCCAGCTCATTAGGGACAGGGGAAGGTGGCTACACCTTC. Translating gives CASSLGTGEGGYTF.

This clone came up a few times. The chain couples TRBV15 to TRBJ1-5; D is uncertain. CDR3 length equals 14 residues. CDR1 is LNHNV, CDR2 YYDKDF, per germline (reference sequence). Trimming took 3 bases from V and 1 from J, leaving 7 bases between them. CDR3 coding DNA: TGTGCCACCAGCAGGGTTGAGAGCAATCAGCCCCAGCATTTT. This gives the protein CATSRVESNQPQHF.

The chain couples TRBV3-1 (or the pseudogene TRBV3-2) to TRBJ1-1; no definite D call. Deletions cut 0 bases from V and 0 bases from J, with 8 bases between. This CDR3 contains 15 residues. CDR1 and CDR2 (germline): LGHDT, YNNKEL (reference sequence). The CDR3 DNA reads TGTGCCAGCAGCCAAGATCCGACTATGAACACTGAAGCTTTCTTT. Its translation: CASSQDPTMNTEAFF.

The V and J genes are TRBV19 and TRBJ2-6; 8 nucleotides line up with TRBD1. The CDR3 length is 17 residues. Germline values: CDR1 LNHDA, CDR2 SQIVND (reference sequence). The J segment lost 0 bases and the V segment lost 5 bases, leaving 6 bases of the junction unmatched. CDR3 loop: CASSADRVSSGANVLTF. CDR3 DNA: TGTGCCAGTAGTGCGGACAGGGTTAGCTCTGGGGCCAACGTCCTGACTTTC.

V is TRBV10-3 and J is TRBJ2-7; 8 bases line up with TRBD1. CDR3 length: 14 amino acids. CDR1 and CDR2 (germline): ENHRY, SYGVKD. V trimming: 9 bases; J trimming: 6 bases; junction bases outside the gene matches: 13. CDR3 nucleotides: TGTGCCATAGCCCGGGGGCAGGGGGCGGGCGAGCAGTACTTC. Protein sequence: CAIARGQGAGEQYF.

The J gene is TRBJ2-7, the V gene TRBV5-6; perhaps TRBD1 as D (6 bases). V was trimmed by 2 bases and J by 4 bases, leaving 13 bases between them. This CDR3 contains 14 residues. Germline CDR1 reads SGHDT; CDR2 reads YYEEEE. CDR3 loop: CASSLGRGGYEQYF. CDR3 sequence (DNA): TGTGCCAGCAGCTTAGGCAGGGGTGGATACGAGCAGTACTTC.

Only a few counts were recorded for this clone. V gene TRBV19 combines with J gene TRBJ2-1; 11 nucleotides agree with TRBD2. Germline CDR1 and CDR2: LNHDA and SQIVND (reference sequence). The trim removed 9 bases at V and 0 bases at J, leaving 4 bases unmatched. CDR3 length: 15 amino acids. CDR3 amino acids: CASLTSGSSYNEQFF. Written as DNA, the CDR3 is TGTGCCAGCCTCACTAGCGGGAGCTCCTACAATGAGCAGTTCTTC.

The rearrangement links TRBV7-2 to TRBJ2-3; 7 bases agree with TRBD1. The CDR3 extends over 12 amino acids. With 5 bases clipped from V and 6 bases from J, the junction kept 2 bases outside the gene matches. CDR1 is SGHTA, CDR2 FQGNSA, per germline. CDR3 DNA: TGTGCCAGCAGCCTACAGGGGGATACGCAGTATTTT. Its translation: CASSLQGDTQYF.

This clone was picked up one time. This chain links TRBV5-4 with TRBJ2-7; perhaps TRBD1 as D (6 bases). The CDR3 has 13 residues. The germline gives CDR1 SGHNT, CDR2 YYREEE (reference sequence). Trimming pared 2 bases from V and 6 bases from J, leaving 12 bases between. CDR3 sequence (DNA): TGTGCCAGCAGCTTAACAGGGATAGGCGAGCAGTACTTC. The encoded protein is CASSLTGIGEQYF. Looking up the rest from reference TRBV5-4 and TRBJ2-7 gives the full variable domain: ETGVTQSPTHLIKTRGQQVTLRCSSQSGHNTVSWYQQALGQGPQFIFQYYREEENGRGNFPPRFSGLQFPNYSSELNVNALELDDSALYLCASSLTGIGEQYFGPGTRLTVT.

The chain carries TRBV19 and TRBJ1-6; possible D gene TRBD1, 6 bases. V lost 7 bases and J lost 7, with 17 bases in between. The germline gives CDR1 LNHDA, CDR2 SQIVND (reference sequence). This CDR3 has 15 amino acids. The CDR3 DNA follows: TGTGCCAGTACCACGACAGGAGTAGCGAATTCACCCCTCCACTTT. As protein: CASTTTGVANSPLHF.